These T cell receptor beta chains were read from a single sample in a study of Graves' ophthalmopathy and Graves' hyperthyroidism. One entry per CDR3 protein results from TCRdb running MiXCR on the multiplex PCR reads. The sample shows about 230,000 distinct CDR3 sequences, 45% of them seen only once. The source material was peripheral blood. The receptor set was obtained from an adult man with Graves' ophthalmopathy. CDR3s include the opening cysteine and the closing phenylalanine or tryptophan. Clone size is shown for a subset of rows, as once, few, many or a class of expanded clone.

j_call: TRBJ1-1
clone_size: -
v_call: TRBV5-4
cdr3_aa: CASSSGYNTEAFF

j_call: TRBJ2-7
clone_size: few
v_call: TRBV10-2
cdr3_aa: CASSEGTGGFYEQYF

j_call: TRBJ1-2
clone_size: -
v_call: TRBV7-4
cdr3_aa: CASSLRGEPYGYTF

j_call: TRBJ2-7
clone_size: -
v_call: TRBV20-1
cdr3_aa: CSARDFYEQYF

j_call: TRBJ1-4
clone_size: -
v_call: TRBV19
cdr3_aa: CASSRDGLEKLFF

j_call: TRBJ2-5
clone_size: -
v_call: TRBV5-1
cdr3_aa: CASSLAGGKEETQYF

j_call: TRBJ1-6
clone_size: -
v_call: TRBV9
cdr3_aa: CASSGQGKRNSPLHF

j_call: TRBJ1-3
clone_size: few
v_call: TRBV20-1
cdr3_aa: CSAHTGFDSGNTIYF

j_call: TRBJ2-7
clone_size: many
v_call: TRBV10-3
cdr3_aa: CASSESGTHYEQYF

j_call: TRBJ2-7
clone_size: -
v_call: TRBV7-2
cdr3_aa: CASRGDLGGEQYF

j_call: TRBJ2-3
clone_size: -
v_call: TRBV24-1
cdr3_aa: CATSDSSPSTDTQYF

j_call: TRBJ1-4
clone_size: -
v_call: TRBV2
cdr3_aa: CASKSGTANEKLFF

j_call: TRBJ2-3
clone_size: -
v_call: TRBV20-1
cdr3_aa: CSARAASGPYTDTQYF

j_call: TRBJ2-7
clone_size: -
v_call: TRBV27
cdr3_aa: CASSSPQRGGYEQYF

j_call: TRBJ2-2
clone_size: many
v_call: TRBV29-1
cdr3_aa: CSVSDRADTGELFF

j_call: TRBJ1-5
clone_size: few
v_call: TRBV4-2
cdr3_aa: CASSQDGGQVNQPQHF

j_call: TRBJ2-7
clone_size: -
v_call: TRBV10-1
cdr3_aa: CASSDYRDSGIYEQYF

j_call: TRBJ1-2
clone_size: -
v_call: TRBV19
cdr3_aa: CASTPSDRIVGGGYTF

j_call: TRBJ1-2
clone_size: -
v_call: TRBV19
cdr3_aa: CASSNWQGYGYTF

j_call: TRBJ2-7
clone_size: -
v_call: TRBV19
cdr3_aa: CASSMGGGLAGEYSEQYF

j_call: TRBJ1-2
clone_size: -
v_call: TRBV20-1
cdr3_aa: CSAPGTSYGYTF

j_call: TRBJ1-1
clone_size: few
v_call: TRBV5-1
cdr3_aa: CASSLGGALNTEAFF

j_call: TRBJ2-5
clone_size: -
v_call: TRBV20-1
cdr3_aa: CSASDMYQETQYF

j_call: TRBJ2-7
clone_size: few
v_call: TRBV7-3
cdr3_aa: CASSLTPTREQYF

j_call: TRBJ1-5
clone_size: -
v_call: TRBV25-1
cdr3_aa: CASSFGLEGVEVDQPQHF

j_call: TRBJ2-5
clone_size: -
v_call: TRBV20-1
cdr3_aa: CSARDFVYQETQYF

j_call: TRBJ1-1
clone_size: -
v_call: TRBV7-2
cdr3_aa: CASSRPSRDQGGAFF

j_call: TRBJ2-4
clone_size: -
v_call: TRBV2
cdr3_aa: CASSEEGGSAKNIQYF

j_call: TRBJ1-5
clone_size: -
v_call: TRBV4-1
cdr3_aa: CASSQDMSNQPQHF

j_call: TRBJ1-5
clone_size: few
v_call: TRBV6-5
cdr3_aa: CASSGRFNQPQHF

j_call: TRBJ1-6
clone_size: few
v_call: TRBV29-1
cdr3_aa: CSAQGPGSPLHF

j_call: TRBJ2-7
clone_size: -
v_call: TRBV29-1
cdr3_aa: CSVVGSGYYEQYF

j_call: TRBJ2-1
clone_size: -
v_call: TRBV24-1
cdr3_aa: CATSDLRQGANEQFF

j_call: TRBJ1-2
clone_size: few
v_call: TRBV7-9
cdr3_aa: CASSPQGKDGYTF

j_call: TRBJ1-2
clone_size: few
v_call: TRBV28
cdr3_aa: CASSPKGLTLGYTF

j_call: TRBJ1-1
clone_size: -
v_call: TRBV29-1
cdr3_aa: CSVERATEAFF

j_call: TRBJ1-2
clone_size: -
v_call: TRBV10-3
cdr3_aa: CATRGSNGYTF

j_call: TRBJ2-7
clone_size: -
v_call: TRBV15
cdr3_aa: CATSRSGVREQYF

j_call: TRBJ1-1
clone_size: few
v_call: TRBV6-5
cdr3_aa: CASSSQQHTEAFF

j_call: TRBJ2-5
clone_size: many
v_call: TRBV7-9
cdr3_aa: CASSRLAGGQETQYF

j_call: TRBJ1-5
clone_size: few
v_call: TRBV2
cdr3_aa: CASSERTVNQPQHF

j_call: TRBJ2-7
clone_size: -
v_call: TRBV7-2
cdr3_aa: CASSLARVQTYEQYF

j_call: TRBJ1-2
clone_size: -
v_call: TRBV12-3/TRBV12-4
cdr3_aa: CASSFGGVYYGYTF

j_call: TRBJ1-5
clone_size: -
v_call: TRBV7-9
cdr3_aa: CASSLTTPYSTQPQHF